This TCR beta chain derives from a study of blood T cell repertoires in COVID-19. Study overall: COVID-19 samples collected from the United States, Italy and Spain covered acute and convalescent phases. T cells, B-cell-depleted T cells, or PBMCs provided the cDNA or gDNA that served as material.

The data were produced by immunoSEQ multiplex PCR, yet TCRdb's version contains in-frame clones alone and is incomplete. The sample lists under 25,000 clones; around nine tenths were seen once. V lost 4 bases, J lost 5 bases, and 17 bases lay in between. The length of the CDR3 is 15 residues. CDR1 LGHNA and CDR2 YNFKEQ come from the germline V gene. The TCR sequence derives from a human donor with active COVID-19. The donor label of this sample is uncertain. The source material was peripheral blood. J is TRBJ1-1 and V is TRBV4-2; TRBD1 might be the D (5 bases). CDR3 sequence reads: CASSRLGEGRTEAFF. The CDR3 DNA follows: TGTGCCAGCAGCCGTCTAGGGGAGGGGAGGACTGAAGCTTTCTTT.